The TCR beta chain under discussion was sequenced for a study of T cell responses to AZD1222 COVID-19 vaccine. Study-level points and caveats: Spike-spanning, vaccine-associated CD4 TCRs were dominant at 160-218 and 743-854. Recipients of two AZD1222 doses showed rising Spike-specific TCR breadth and depth.

A word on this clone: Its antigen is not identified.

The protocol was immunoSEQ multiplex PCR, while the TCRdb copy is restricted to in-frame clones and leaves out a portion. The sample has 120,000 to 150,000 clones; less than 95% are singletons. The germline V gene has CDR1 SGHAT and CDR2 FQNNGV. Trimming took 2 bases from V and 0 from J, leaving 10 bases between them. CDR3 size: 15 residues. This sample comprised peripheral blood, obtained on day 0 of AZD1222 vaccination. The origin of this receptor is an adult in good health. The rearrangement uses TRBV11-2 and TRBJ1-1; D is undetermined. The CDR3 region has the DNA TGTGCCAGCAGCTTAATGATGACTATGAACACTGAAGCTTTCTTT. Translation gives CASSLMMTMNTEAFF.